Listed here is a single T cell receptor (beta chain). Its antigen remains unknown. This record comes from a study of regulatory T cells in long-lasting Graves disease. Study-level results: TRBV28, TRBJ1-2 and TRBJ2-5 were segments that persistent disease favored.

The V segment lost 6 bases and the J segment 6 bases; nucleotides outside the gene matches: 6. Germline V gene lookup returns CDR1 DFQATT and CDR2 SNEGSKA (reference sequence). CDR3 size: 14 residues. Stated time point: newly diagnosed GD, antithyroid drugs for less than 3 months. Isolated PBMC RNA provided the starting material for the TCR library. It was an endocrinology department in Xi'an, China, that provided the patients. For TCR beta, libraries came from iRepertoire HTBI primers and Arm-PCR of CDR3 regions. TCRdb used MiXCR to reprocess the multiplex PCR reads, holding one entry per CDR3 protein. The table lists about 200,000 distinct CDR3 sequences, approximately 18% of them singletons, with approximately 12% in the top ten. A further study also used this sample, focusing on T cells in Graves' hyperthyroidism and ophthalmopathy.

The V call is TRBV20-1, the J call TRBJ2-1, with TRBD2 matching 12 bases. Sequences were derived from peripheral blood mononuclear cells (PBMCs), sampled at new diagnosis, from a patient treated with antithyroid drugs. The sequence derives from a woman in her 30s with Graves disease. CDR3 region: CSAKTSGRGNEQFF. The CDR3 bases are TGCAGTGCCAAGACTAGCGGGAGAGGCAATGAGCAGTTCTTC.